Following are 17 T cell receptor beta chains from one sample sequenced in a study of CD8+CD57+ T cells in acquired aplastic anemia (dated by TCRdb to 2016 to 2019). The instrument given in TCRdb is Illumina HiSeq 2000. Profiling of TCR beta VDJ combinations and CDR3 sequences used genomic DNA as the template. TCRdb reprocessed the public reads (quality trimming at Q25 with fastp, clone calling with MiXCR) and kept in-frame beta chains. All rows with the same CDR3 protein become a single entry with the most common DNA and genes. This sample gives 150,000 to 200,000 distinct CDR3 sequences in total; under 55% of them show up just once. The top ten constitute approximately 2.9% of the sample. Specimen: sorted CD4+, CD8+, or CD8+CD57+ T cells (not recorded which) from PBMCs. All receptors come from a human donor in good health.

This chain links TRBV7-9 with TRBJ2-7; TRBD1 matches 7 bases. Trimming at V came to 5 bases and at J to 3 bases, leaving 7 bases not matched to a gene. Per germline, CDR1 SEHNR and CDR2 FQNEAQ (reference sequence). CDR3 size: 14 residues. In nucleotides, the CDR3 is TGTGCCAGCAGCCCACAACAGGGGAACTACGAGCAGTACTTC. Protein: CASSPQQGNYEQYF.

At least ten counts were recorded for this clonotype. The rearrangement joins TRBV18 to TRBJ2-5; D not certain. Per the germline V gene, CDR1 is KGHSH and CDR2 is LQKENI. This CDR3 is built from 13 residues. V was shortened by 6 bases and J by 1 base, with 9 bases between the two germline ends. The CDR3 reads CASSTTVQETQYF. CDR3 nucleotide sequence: TGTGCCAGCTCTACGACGGTCCAAGAGACCCAGTACTTC.

Here the CDR3 reads CASSLQGLKPQHF. Written as DNA, the CDR3 is TGTGCCAGCAGCTTGCAGGGACTGAAGCCCCAGCATTTT. The rearrangement links TRBV5-8 to TRBJ1-5, with a tentative D call TRBD1 (5 bases). The germline V gene has CDR1 SGHTS and CDR2 YDEGEE. Trimming removed 1 base at V and 8 bases at J, with 10 bases between. The CDR3 is 13 amino acids.

This CDR3 reads CASSRDRNSPLHF. CDR3 sequence (DNA): TGTGCCAGTAGCCGGGACAGAAATTCACCCCTCCACTTT. J is TRBJ1-6 and V is TRBV19, with TRBD1 matching over 7 bases. J gave up 7 bases and V 6 bases, and 3 bases lay outside the gene matches. CDR3 length: 13 residues. In germline, CDR1 is LNHDA, CDR2 SQIVND (reference sequence).

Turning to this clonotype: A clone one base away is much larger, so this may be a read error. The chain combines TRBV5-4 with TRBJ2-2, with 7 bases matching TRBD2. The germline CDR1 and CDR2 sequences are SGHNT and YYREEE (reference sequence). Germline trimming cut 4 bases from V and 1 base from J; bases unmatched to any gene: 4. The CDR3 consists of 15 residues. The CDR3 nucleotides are TGTGCCAGCAGCGCCAGCGGGGTGAACACCGGGGAGCTGTTTTTT. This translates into CASSASGVNTGELFF.

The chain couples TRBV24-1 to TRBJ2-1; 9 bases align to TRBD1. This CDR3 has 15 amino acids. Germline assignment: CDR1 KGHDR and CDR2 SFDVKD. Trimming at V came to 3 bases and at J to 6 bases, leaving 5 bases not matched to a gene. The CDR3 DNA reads TGTGCCACCAGTGATGGGGACAGGGTATCCAATGAGCAGTTCTTC. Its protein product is CATSDGDRVSNEQFF.

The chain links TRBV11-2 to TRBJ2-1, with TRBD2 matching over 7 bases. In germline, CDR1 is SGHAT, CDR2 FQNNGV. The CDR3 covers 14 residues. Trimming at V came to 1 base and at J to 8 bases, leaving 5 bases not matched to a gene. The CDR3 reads CASSLVGGGDEQFF. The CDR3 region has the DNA TGTGCCAGCAGCTTAGTCGGGGGAGGGGATGAGCAGTTCTTC.

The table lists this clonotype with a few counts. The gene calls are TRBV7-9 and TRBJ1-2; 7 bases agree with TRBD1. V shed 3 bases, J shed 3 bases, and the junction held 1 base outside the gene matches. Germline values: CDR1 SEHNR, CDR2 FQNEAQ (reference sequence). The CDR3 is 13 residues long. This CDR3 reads CASSFQGDYGYTF. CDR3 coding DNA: TGTGCCAGCAGCTTCCAGGGGGACTATGGCTACACCTTC. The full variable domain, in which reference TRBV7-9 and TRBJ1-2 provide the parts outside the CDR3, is DTGVSQNPRHKITKRGQNVTFRCDPISEHNRLYWYRQTLGQGPEFLTYFQNEAQLEKSRLLSDRFSAERPKGSFSTLEIQRTEQGDSAMYLCASSFQGDYGYTFGSGTRLTVV.

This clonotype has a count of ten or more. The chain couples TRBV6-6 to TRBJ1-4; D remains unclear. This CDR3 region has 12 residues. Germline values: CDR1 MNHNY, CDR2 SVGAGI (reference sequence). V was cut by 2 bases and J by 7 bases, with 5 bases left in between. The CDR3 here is CASSYRAEKLFF. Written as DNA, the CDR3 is TGTGCCAGCAGTTACAGGGCTGAAAAACTGTTTTTT.

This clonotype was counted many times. The CDR3 nucleotides are TGTGCCACCAGTGATTCACTAGCGGGAGCCTCCGCTGAGCAGTTCTTC. This codes for CATSDSLAGASAEQFF. This chain joins TRBV24-1 and TRBJ2-1; TRBD2 matches at 11 bases. The CDR3 consists of 16 residues. Trimming took 2 bases from V and 9 from J; bases not matched to a gene: 8. Germline assignment: CDR1 KGHDR and CDR2 SFDVKD.

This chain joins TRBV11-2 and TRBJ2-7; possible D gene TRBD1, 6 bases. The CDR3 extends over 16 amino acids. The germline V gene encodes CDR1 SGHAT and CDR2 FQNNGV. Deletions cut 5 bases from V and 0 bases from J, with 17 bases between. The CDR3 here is CASSQDNRDSSYEQYF. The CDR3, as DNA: TGTGCCAGCAGCCAAGATAACAGGGATAGCTCCTACGAGCAGTACTTC.

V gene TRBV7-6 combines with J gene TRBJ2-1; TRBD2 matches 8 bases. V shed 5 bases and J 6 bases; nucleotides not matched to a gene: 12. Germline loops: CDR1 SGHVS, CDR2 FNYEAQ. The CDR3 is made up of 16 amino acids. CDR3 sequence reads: CASSPKFSGIPNEQFF. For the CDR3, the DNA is TGTGCCAGCAGCCCTAAATTTAGCGGGATACCCAATGAGCAGTTCTTC.

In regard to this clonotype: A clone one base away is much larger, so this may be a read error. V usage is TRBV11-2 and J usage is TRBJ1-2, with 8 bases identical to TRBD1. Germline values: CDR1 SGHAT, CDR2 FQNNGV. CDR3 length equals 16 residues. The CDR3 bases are TGTGCCAGCAGCATGTACAGGGGGAATGACGACTATGGCTGCACCTTC. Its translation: CASSMYRGNDDYGCTF.

DNA of the CDR3: TGTGCCACCAGTGATTTAGCGGAGTCTGAGCAGTTCTTC. It codes for CATSDLAESEQFF. This chain connects TRBV24-1 to TRBJ2-1, with D possibly being TRBD2 (5 bases). Germline V CDR1 and CDR2: KGHDR, SFDVKD. Deletions cut 1 base from V and 9 bases from J, with 9 bases between. The CDR3 totals 13 residues.

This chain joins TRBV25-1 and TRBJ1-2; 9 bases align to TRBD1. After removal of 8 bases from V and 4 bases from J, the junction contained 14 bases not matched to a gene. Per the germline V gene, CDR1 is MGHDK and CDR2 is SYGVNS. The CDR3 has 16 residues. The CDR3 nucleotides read TGTGCCAGCGGGACGACAGGGGGAGGAGGATTCTATGGCTACACCTTC. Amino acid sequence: CASGTTGGGGFYGYTF.

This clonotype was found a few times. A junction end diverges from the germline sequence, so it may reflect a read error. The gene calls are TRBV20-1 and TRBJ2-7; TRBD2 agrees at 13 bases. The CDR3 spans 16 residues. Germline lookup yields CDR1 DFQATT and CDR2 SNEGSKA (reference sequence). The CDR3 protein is CGARATSGRRSYEQYF. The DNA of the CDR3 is TGCGGTGCTAGAGCGACTAGCGGGAGGAGGTCCTACGAGCAGTACTTC.

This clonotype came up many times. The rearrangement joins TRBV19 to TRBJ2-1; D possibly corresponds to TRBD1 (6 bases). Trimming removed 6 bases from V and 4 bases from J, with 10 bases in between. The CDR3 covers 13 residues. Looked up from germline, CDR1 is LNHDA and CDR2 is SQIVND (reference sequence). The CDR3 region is CASSPTGYNEQFF. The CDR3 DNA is TGTGCCAGTAGCCCGACAGGATACAATGAGCAGTTCTTC.